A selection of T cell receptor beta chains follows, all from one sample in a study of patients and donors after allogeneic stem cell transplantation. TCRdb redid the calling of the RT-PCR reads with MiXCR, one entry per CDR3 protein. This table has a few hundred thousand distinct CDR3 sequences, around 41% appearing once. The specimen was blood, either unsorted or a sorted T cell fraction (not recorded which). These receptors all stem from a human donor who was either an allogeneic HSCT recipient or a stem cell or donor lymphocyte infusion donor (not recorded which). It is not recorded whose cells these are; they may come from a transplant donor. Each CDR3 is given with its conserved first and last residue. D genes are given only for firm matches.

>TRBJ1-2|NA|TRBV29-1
CSVGDHGWGYTF
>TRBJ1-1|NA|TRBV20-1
CSARGRNTEAFF
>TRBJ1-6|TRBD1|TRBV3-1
CASSQDLGQAEPLHF
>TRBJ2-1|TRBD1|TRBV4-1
CASSRWTGGKYNEQFF
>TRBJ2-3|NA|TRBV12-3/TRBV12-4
CASSLLAGRTDTQYF
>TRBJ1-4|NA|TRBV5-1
CASSLIVGNEKLFF
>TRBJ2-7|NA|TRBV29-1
CSVEGDVGEKYF
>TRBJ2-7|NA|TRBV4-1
CASSQSPGPGAYEQYF
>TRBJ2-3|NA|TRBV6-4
CASSEQGQGTDTQYF
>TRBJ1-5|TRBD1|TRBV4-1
CASSQALGTDFNQPQHF
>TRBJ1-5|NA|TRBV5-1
CASSVDGYNQPQHF
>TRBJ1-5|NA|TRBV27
CASSIRRGDQPQHF
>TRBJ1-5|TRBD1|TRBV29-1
CSAKTGASNQPQHF
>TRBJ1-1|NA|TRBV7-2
CASSPPGHRDTEAFF
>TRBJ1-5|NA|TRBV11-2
CASSLGWGQPQHF
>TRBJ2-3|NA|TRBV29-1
CSVSPRGRVTDTQYF
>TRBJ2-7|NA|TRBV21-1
CASSKDRRSYEQYF
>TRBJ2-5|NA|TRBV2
CASTSRRGGETQYF
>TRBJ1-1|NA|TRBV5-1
CASSSPSPAAEPPNTEAFF
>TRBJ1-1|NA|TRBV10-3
CAISESKGTHNTEAFF
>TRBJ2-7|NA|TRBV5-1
CASSLGWGGSYEQYF
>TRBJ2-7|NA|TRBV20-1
CSARLALYEQYF
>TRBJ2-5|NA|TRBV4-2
CASSQEVAEETQYF
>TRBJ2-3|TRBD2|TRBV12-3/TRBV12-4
CASSFAGADTQYF
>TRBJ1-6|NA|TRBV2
CASKVQGSSPLHF
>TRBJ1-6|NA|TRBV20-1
CSARDRAGASPLHF
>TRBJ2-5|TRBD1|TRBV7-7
CASSRTGTQETQYF
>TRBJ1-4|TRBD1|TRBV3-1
CASSHWGQGPTNEKLFF
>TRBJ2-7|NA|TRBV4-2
CASSQERETYEQYF
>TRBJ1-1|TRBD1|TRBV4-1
CASSQRDRGETEAFF
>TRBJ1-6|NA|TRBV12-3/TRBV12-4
CASRVAGINSPLHF
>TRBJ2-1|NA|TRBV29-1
CSARRAGLYNEQFF
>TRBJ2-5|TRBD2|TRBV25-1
CASSVPAGGETQYF
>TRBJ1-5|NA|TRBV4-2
CASSQEVRVFRNQPQHF
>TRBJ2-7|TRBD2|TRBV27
CASSPGLAGVSYEQYF
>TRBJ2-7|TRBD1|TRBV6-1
CASSEDRGLYEQYF